This TCR beta chain was captured by sequencing in a study of neurological immune-mediated disorders. Each TCR transcript was tagged with a 10-nucleotide random UMI during 5'RACE. MiXCR, applied by TCRdb to the 5' RACE reads, yields one record per CDR3 protein. The table includes tens of thousands of distinct CDR3 sequences, under 20% detected once. Unsorted libraries used 2 million PBMCs kept at -80 degrees C. This clonotype came up many times. The source of this sequence is a woman in her thirties or forties in good health. The specimen was PBMCs.

The CDR3 DNA follows: TGTGCCAGCAGTTACGTTAAAAATGAGCAGTTCTTC. Protein sequence: CASSYVKNEQFF. The chain carries TRBV6-2 or TRBV6-3 and TRBJ2-1; D call uncertain. Looked up from germline, CDR1 is MNHEY and CDR2 is SVGEGT. V shed 2 bases and J shed 7 bases, with 6 bases lying between them. The CDR3 runs 12 residues.